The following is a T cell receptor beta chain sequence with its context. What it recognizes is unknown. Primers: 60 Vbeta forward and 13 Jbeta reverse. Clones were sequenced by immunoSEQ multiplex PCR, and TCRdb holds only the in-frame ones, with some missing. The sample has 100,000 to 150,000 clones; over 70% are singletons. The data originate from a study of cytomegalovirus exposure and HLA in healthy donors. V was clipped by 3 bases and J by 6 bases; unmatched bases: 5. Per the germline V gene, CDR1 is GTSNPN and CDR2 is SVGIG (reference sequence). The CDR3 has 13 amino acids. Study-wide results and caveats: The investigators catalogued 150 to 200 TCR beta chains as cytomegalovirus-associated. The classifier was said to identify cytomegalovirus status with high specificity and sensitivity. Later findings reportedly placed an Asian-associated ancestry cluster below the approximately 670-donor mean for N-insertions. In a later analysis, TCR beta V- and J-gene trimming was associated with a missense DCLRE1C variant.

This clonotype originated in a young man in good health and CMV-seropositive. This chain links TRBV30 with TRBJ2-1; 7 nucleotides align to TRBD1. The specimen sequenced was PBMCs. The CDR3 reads CAWSLAGGNEQFF. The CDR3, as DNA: TGTGCCTGGAGCTTGGCAGGGGGCAATGAGCAGTTCTTC.